Below, 31 T cell receptor beta chains from the same sample are listed, as sequenced in a study of T cells in Graves' hyperthyroidism and ophthalmopathy. RNA transcripts gave rise to amplified TCR beta CDR3 regions. The study used the HTBI primer set for a first-round RT-PCR of the TCR CDR3. TCRdb fed the multiplex PCR reads into MiXCR, producing one record per CDR3 protein. The repertoire holds 400,000 to 600,000 distinct CDR3 sequences, with about 16% as singletons. Sequencing was performed on blood. The receptor set was obtained from a woman in her twenties or thirties with Graves' ophthalmopathy.

The gene calls are TRBV9 and TRBJ2-7; 7 bases are shared with TRBD1. Germline CDR1 and CDR2: SGDLS and YYNGEE. Trimming cost V 0 bases and J 2 bases; bases outside gene matches: 5. The length of the CDR3 is 15 residues. The CDR3 region is CASSVEAGGTYEQYF. In DNA, the CDR3 is TGTGCCAGCAGCGTAGAGGCAGGGGGAACCTACGAGCAGTACTTC.

This clonotype was seen a handful of times. V gene TRBV7-9 combines with J gene TRBJ2-1; D is ambiguous. This CDR3 is 14 amino acids long. The V gene's germline CDR1 is SEHNR and CDR2 FQNEAQ (reference sequence). Trimming pared 3 bases from V and 3 bases from J, leaving 9 bases between. CDR3 nucleotide sequence: TGTGCCAGCAGCTTCGGCGGATACTACAATGAGCAGTTCTTC. Residues: CASSFGGYYNEQFF.

The table lists this clonotype with many counts. The V gene is TRBV7-2, the J gene TRBJ2-3, with D possibly TRBD2 on 5 matching bases. The CDR3 runs 13 residues. Germline V gene data show CDR1 as SGHTA and CDR2 as FQGNSA. V lost 5 bases, J lost 4 bases, and 10 bases lay in between. The CDR3 is CASSDQRADTQYF. The CDR3 nucleotides are TGTGCCAGCAGCGACCAGAGGGCAGATACGCAGTATTTT.

This clonotype was seen many times. This rearrangement joins TRBV2 to TRBJ2-1, with 8 bases lining up with TRBD2. Germline V gene data show CDR1 as SNHLY and CDR2 as FYNNEI. This CDR3 contains 13 residues. Germline trimming cut 8 bases from V and 9 bases from J; bases unmatched to any gene: 9. CDR3 in amino acids: CASAPREGTEQFF. The CDR3 nucleotides read TGTGCCAGCGCACCCCGGGAGGGGACTGAGCAGTTCTTC.

This clonotype was detected ten times or more. This chain connects TRBV6-1 to TRBJ2-2; D gene uncertain. The CDR3 extends over 13 amino acids. With 2 bases removed from V and 4 bases from J, the gap between germline ends came to 5 bases. Germline V lookup: CDR1 MNHNS, CDR2 SASEGT. CDR3 amino acids: CASSESFTGELFF. The CDR3 nucleotides are TGTGCCAGCAGTGAATCATTCACCGGGGAGCTGTTTTTT.

This clonotype has only a few counts. The chain employs TRBV20-1 and TRBJ2-5, with TRBD1 as a possible D gene (6 bases). Looked up from germline, CDR1 is DFQATT and CDR2 is SNEGSKA (reference sequence). The CDR3 is 15 amino acids. The V gene lost 4 bases and the J gene lost 3 bases, with 18 bases spanning the gap. CDR3 loop: CSATSPQGFEETQYF. The CDR3 DNA reads as TGCAGTGCTACGTCTCCACAGGGCTTTGAAGAGACCCAGTACTTC.

The chain links TRBV27 to TRBJ1-6, with 8 bases lining up with TRBD1. Trimming cost V 7 bases and J 7 bases; bases outside gene matches: 6. This CDR3 is built from 14 residues. Germline CDR1 and CDR2: MNHEY and SMNVEV (reference sequence). CDR3 sequence: CASTWTGLNSPLHF. The CDR3 region has the DNA TGTGCCAGCACCTGGACAGGGCTCAATTCACCCCTCCACTTT.

This clonotype was seen a single time. The chain has TRBV6-2 or TRBV6-3 and TRBJ2-4, with D perhaps being TRBD1 or TRBD2 (8 bases each). The CDR3 runs to 16 residues. Germline CDR1 and CDR2: MNHEY and SVGEGT. The germline V and J ends were trimmed by 5 bases and 8 bases, with 22 bases remaining between them. CDR3 residues: CASSPAGGGGPYIQYF. CDR3 bases: TGTGCCAGCAGTCCAGCAGGGGGCGGGGGGCCCTACATTCAGTACTTC.

J is TRBJ2-1 and V is TRBV7-9; TRBD2 aligns across 13 bases. V trimming: 5 bases; J trimming: 7 bases; junction bases outside the gene matches: 8. Germline V gene lookup returns CDR1 SEHNR and CDR2 FQNEAQ (reference sequence). The CDR3 has 16 amino acids. CDR3 protein: CASSPRTSGSMNEQFF. CDR3 DNA sequence: TGTGCCAGCAGCCCCCGGACTAGCGGGAGTATGAATGAGCAGTTCTTC.

This clonotype was detected ten times or more. The chain combines TRBV7-8 with TRBJ2-1; 9 bases fit TRBD2. The CDR3 totals 16 residues. CDR1 and CDR2 (germline): SGHVS, FQNEAQ. Trimming removed 5 bases from V and 4 bases from J; junction bases left unmatched: 9. CDR3 sequence (DNA): TGTGCCAGCAGCCTAAGACTAGCGGCCTTTTACAATGAGCAGTTCTTC. It codes for CASSLRLAAFYNEQFF.

This clonotype was recorded many times. V gene TRBV3-2 combines with J gene TRBJ2-1; the table's D call, TRBD2, has no DNA check behind it. TRBV3-2 is a pseudogene segment. The CDR3 covers 17 residues. The CDR3 region is CASSQGGGRSSYNEQFF. The CDR3 nucleotides read TGTGCCAGCAGCCAAGGTGGAGGGAGAAGCTCCTACAATGAGCAGTTCTTC.

This clonotype was seen at least ten times. J is TRBJ1-1 and V is TRBV6-5; tentatively, D is TRBD1 (6 bases). V lost 2 bases and J 10 bases, leaving 11 bases between the germline ends. The germline gives CDR1 MNHEY, CDR2 SVGAGI. The CDR3 has 12 residues. The CDR3 DNA follows: TGTGCCAGCAGTTACGAAGGGGGGCGAGCTTTCTTT. Protein sequence: CASSYEGGRAFF.

This clonotype was counted only a few times. The chain uses TRBV20-1 and TRBJ2-5; TRBD2 is a possible D gene (7 bases). V was cut by 6 bases and J by 4 bases, with 18 bases left in between. This CDR3 region has 14 residues. The germline gives CDR1 DFQATT, CDR2 SNEGSKA (reference sequence). In DNA, the CDR3 is TGCAGTGCCGAGGGGGGAGGGCCTGGAGAGACCCAGTACTTC. This encodes CSAEGGGPGETQYF.

This clonotype appeared many times. The chain is built from TRBV28 and TRBJ1-1; D is undetermined. Looked up from germline, CDR1 is MDHEN and CDR2 is SYDVKM. Deletions cut 5 bases from V and 8 bases from J, with 15 bases between. The CDR3 extends over 13 amino acids. CDR3: CASSPLTIGEAFF. The CDR3 coding sequence is TGTGCCAGCAGTCCTTTAACGATCGGGGAAGCTTTCTTT.

This chain links TRBV6-1 with TRBJ1-6; unclear D gene. CDR1 is MNHNS, CDR2 SASEGT, per germline. The CDR3 is made up of 14 amino acids. V lost 0 bases to trimming and J lost 7 bases, with 7 bases between them. CDR3 region: CASSEAGRNSPLHF. DNA of the CDR3: TGTGCCAGCAGTGAAGCAGGACGGAATTCACCCCTCCACTTT.

This clonotype was counted a few times. The chain combines TRBV12-3 or TRBV12-4 with TRBJ1-1; D call uncertain. The CDR3 is 14 amino acids. V lost 1 base and J lost 7, with 13 bases in between. For the CDR3, the DNA is TGTGCCAGCAGTTTAGTCCCGACGCCCGATGAAGCTTTCTTT. Translating gives CASSLVPTPDEAFF.

This chain connects TRBV3-1 to TRBJ1-2; TRBD1 matches at 7 bases. Germline V lookup: CDR1 LGHDT, CDR2 YNNKEL (reference sequence). The CDR3 extends over 15 amino acids. Trimming took 0 bases from V and 6 from J; bases not matched to a gene: 7. The CDR3: CASSQDHRGMDGYTF. The CDR3 DNA sequence: TGTGCCAGCAGCCAAGACCACAGGGGAATGGATGGCTACACCTTC.

In its sample, this clonotype was seen a few times. Since a much larger clone is just one base distant, this may be a read error. This chain uses TRBV3-1 with TRBJ1-1; 12 bases align to TRBD1. Germline CDR1 reads LGHDT; CDR2 reads YNNKEL (reference sequence). The V segment lost 6 bases and the J segment 1 base; nucleotides outside the gene matches: 6. This CDR3 spans 16 amino acids. The CDR3 nucleotides are TGTGCCAGCAGACCCCGGGACAGGGGGCGGAACACTGAAGCTTTCTTT. This codes for CASRPRDRGRNTEAFF.

This clonotype has a count of ten or more. A read error is possible here, since a much larger clone lies one base away. V and J are TRBV28 and TRBJ1-1; D ambiguous. With 5 bases removed from V and 0 bases from J, the gap between germline ends came to 16 bases. The CDR3 is made up of 16 amino acids. Germline V lookup: CDR1 MDHEN, CDR2 SYDVKM. The chain's CDR3 is CASSRLDDALNTEAFF. CDR3 nucleotides: TGTGCCAGCAGTCGCCTCGACGATGCTTTGAACACTGAAGCTTTCTTT.

This clonotype showed up many times. This chain joins TRBV6-5 and TRBJ1-1; maybe TRBD1 (5 bases). Germline values: CDR1 MNHEY, CDR2 SVGAGI. V lost 1 base, J lost 0 bases, and 9 bases lay in between. CDR3 size: 15 residues. CDR3: CASSYLQGLNTEAFF. CDR3 sequence (DNA): TGTGCCAGCAGTTACTTGCAGGGATTGAACACTGAAGCTTTCTTT.

At least ten counts were recorded for this clonotype. The chain recombines TRBV28 with TRBJ2-5; 9 nucleotides agree with TRBD1. The CDR3 runs 16 residues. Germline CDR1 reads MDHEN; CDR2 reads SYDVKM. V dropped 10 bases and J dropped 7; count of bases not matched to a gene: 19. The DNA of the CDR3 is TGTGCCACCGGCTGGGGCCGGGACAGGGCACTGGGGACCCAGTACTTC. Protein product: CATGWGRDRALGTQYF.

This clonotype was seen ten or more times. The chain couples TRBV20-1 to TRBJ2-1, with D tentatively TRBD1 (5 bases). CDR3 length: 16 residues. CDR1 DFQATT and CDR2 SNEGSKA come from the germline V gene (reference sequence). V was cut by 6 bases and J by 0 bases, with 18 bases left in between. CDR3 amino acids: CSAHETATSSYNEQFF. In nucleotides, the CDR3 is TGCAGTGCCCACGAGACAGCCACGAGCTCCTACAATGAGCAGTTCTTC.

This clonotype was counted a few times. The rearrangement joins TRBV6-2 or TRBV6-3 to TRBJ2-7; TRBD1 is a possible D gene (6 bases). Between the trimmed V and J ends, which lost 5 bases and 4 bases, there was a span of 15 bases. The CDR3 has 14 amino acids. Germline-derived CDR1 and CDR2 are MNHEY and SVGEGT. The CDR3 sequence: CASSHYGQSYEQYF. CDR3 in DNA: TGTGCCAGCAGTCACTACGGACAGTCTTACGAGCAGTACTTC.

This clonotype appeared a few times. The conserved phenylalanine or tryptophan normally closing the CDR3 is absent here, so this likely arose from a read error. J is TRBJ2-3 and V is TRBV28, with 7 bases aligning to TRBD2. The CDR3 totals 14 residues. The germline gives CDR1 MDHEN, CDR2 SYDVKM. The ends lost 6 bases at V and 1 base at J; junction bases unmatched: 4. CDR3: CASSGLAGTDTQYL. CDR3 nucleotides: TGTGCCAGCAGCGGTCTAGCGGGCACAGATACGCAGTATCTT.

V and J are TRBV5-1 and TRBJ2-3, with D possibly matching TRBD2 (6 bases). The CDR3 contains 14 residues. The germline V gene encodes CDR1 SGHRS and CDR2 YFSETQ. The V end was cut by 0 bases, the J end by 5 bases, with 10 bases between. The CDR3 nucleotides are TGCGCCAGCAGCTTGGTCGGGAGCGGAGATACGCAGTATTTT. Translated, it gives CASSLVGSGDTQYF.

This clonotype has at least ten counts. The chain has TRBV29-1 and TRBJ1-1; D not resolved. CDR3 length: 13 residues. V was clipped by 6 bases and J by 5 bases, with 16 bases between them. Germline CDR1 is SQVTM and CDR2 is ANQGSEA. CDR3 sequence (DNA): TGCAGCGTCACTACTCAGACGAAAACTGAAGCTTTCTTT. It specifies CSVTTQTKTEAFF.

This clonotype is a singleton in its sample. This may be a read error: a much more frequent sequence differs by one nucleotide. The rearrangement joins TRBV27 to TRBJ2-2, with 7 nucleotides matching TRBD1. Germline V CDR1 and CDR2: MNHEY, SMNVEV (reference sequence). This CDR3 spans 15 amino acids. CDR3 protein: CVSSPDRVNTGELFF. CDR3 nucleotides: TGTGTCAGCAGTCCCGACAGGGTGAACACCGGGGAGCTGTTTTTT.

This clonotype appeared a few times. CDR3 coding DNA: TGTGCCAGCAGCCAAGGGGACCGACGGGCAGAGACCCAGTACTTC. It codes for CASSQGDRRAETQYF. This chain links TRBV3-1 with TRBJ2-5; D possibly matches TRBD1 or TRBD2 (5 bases each). Germline V gene lookup returns CDR1 LGHDT and CDR2 YNNKEL (reference sequence). This CDR3 is 15 amino acids long. Trimming left V 1 base short and J 4 bases short, with 13 bases between.

The V call is TRBV19, the J call TRBJ2-1; D might be TRBD1 (6 bases). The CDR3 is 13 residues long. V was shortened by 4 bases and J by 5 bases, with 9 bases between the two germline ends. Germline CDR1 and CDR2: LNHDA and SQIVND (reference sequence). CDR3 DNA sequence: TGTGCCAGTAGTACTACAGGGAACAATGAGCAGTTCTTC. Translation gives CASSTTGNNEQFF.

This clonotype was seen a single time. The chain has TRBV2 and TRBJ2-2, with a weak D call TRBD1 (6 bases). Germline lookup yields CDR1 SNHLY and CDR2 FYNNEI. The CDR3 length is 18 residues. V gave up 1 base and J gave up 0 bases, with 15 bases separating them. The CDR3, as DNA: TGTGCCAGCAGTGAAGTTGCAGGGGACAATGCGAACACCGGGGAGCTGTTTTTT. It codes for CASSEVAGDNANTGELFF.

CDR3 bases: TGTGCCAGCGGACCCCGGGGGGGTTCAATTGGGGAGCTGTTTTTT. This codes for CASGPRGGSIGELFF. This rearrangement joins TRBV19 to TRBJ2-2; 8 bases align to TRBD2. V shed 9 bases and J 8 bases; nucleotides not matched to a gene: 14. This CDR3 has 15 residues. From germline, CDR1 is LNHDA and CDR2 SQIVND (reference sequence).